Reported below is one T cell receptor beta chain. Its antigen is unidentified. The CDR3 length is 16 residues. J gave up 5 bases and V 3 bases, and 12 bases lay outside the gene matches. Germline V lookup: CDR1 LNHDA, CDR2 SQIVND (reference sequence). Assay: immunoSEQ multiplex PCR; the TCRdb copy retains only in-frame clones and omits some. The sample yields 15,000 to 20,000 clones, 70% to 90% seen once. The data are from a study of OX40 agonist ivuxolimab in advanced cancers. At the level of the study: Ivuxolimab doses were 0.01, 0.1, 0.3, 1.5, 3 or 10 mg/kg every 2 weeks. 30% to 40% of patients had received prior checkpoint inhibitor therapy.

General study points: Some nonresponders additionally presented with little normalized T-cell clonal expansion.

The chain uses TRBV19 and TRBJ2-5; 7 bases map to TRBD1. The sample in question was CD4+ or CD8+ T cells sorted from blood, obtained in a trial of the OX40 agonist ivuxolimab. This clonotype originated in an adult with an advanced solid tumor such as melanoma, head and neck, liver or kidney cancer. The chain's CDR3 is CASSISAGGYGETQYF. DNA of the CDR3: TGTGCCAGTAGTATTTCAGCAGGGGGATATGGGGAGACCCAGTACTTC. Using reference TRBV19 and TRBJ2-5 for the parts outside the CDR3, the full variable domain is DGGITQSPKYLFRKEGQNVTLSCEQNLNHDAMYWYRQDPGQGLRLIYYSQIVNDFQKGDIAEGYSVSREKKESFPLTVTSAQKNPTAFYLCASSISAGGYGETQYFGPGTRLLVL.